The source of this T cell receptor beta chain is a study of cytomegalovirus exposure and HLA in healthy donors. Study results and caveats: Researchers counted over 150 TCR beta chains as cytomegalovirus-associated.

Both 60 Vbeta primers and 13 Jbeta primers went into the PCR. Sequenced by immunoSEQ multiplex PCR; TCRdb stores in-frame clones only, minus some. The profile shows about 220,000 clones, over 80% of them singletons. This clone has a handful of counts. Its antigen remains unidentified. CDR1 and CDR2 (germline): ENHRY, SYGVKD. The CDR3 runs 13 residues. V shed 11 bases and J shed 5 bases, with 15 bases lying between them. The gene calls are TRBV10-3 and TRBJ1-4; D is unclear. The source of this sequence is a boy aged 2 to 9 in good health and CMV-seronegative. The sample was PBMCs. DNA of the CDR3: TGTGCCGTCCTGGCGGAGGGCAATGAAAAACTGTTTTTT. This encodes CAVLAEGNEKLFF.